A single sample gave rise to the 3 T cell receptor beta chains below, sequenced in a study of control samples from healthy donors and cancer patients. This table comes from immunoSEQ multiplex PCR, and its TCRdb copy is limited to in-frame clones, with some not included. The sample shows around 85,000 clones, approximately 94% of them seen only once. The source material was blood. The source of these receptors is a woman aged 18-30 years in good health.

The chain employs TRBV7-9 and TRBJ1-1, with 8 bases lining up with TRBD1. The J segment lost 3 bases and the V segment lost 0 bases, leaving 9 bases of the junction unmatched. This CDR3 has 17 residues. The germline CDR1 and CDR2 sequences are SEHNR and FQNEAQ (reference sequence). The CDR3 DNA follows: TGTGCCAGCAGCTTAGCCGGACAGGGAGTAGGGGACACTGAAGCTTTCTTT. Protein: CASSLAGQGVGDTEAFF.

CDR3 sequence (DNA): TGTGCCAGCAGCTCCCCACCAATAGTGAAGCAGTTCTTC. It specifies CASSSPPIVKQFF. The chain is built from TRBV12-3 or TRBV12-4 and TRBJ2-1; D remains unclear. This CDR3 has 13 residues. Deletions cut 6 bases from V and 11 bases from J, with 17 bases between.

V usage is TRBV18 and J usage is TRBJ1-5; 8 bases line up with TRBD1. Germline V gene sequence: CDR1 KGHSH, CDR2 LQKENI. Germline trimming cut 6 bases from V and 1 base from J; bases unmatched to any gene: 8. The CDR3 runs to 16 residues. The CDR3 reads CASSRGQGSSNQPQHF. As DNA, the CDR3 is TGTGCCAGCTCGCGTGGACAGGGTTCCAGCAATCAGCCCCAGCATTTT.